The TCR beta chain under discussion was sequenced for a study of post-analysis software for immune sequencing data. The wider study: Some patients lacked subtype; others had relapsing-remitting, secondary progressive or progressive-relapsing disease.

Study results and limitations: About five TRBV segments (TRBV5-6, TRBV5-1 and TRBV20-1 among them) occurred more frequently in patients than in controls. The F measure placed samples prepared in the same batch into strongly shared clusters. Compared with controls, patients showed significantly lower normalized Chao1 diversity.

Of note for this clonotype: No antigen is known for it.

Unique molecular identifiers featured in each of the TCR beta cDNA libraries. TCRdb re-called the PCR reads through MiXCR, storing one row per CDR3 protein. The sample records more than 450,000 distinct CDR3 sequences, less than 40% being singletons. CDR1 is SGHAT and CDR2 is FQNNGV in the germline V gene. V dropped 3 bases and J dropped 14; count of bases not matched to a gene: 12. The CDR3 totals 14 residues. The TCR originated in a girl between 2 and 17 years old with multiple sclerosis. The chain joins TRBV11-2 to TRBJ2-1, with TRBD2 matching 8 bases. Sequencing input: blood. CDR3 sequence reads: CASSLLLAAPEKFF. Written as DNA, the CDR3 is TGTGCCAGCAGCTTGTTACTAGCGGCCCCAGAGAAGTTCTTC. Using reference TRBV11-2 and TRBJ2-1 for the parts outside the CDR3, the full variable domain is EAGVAQSPRYKIIEKRQSVAFWCNPISGHATLYWYQQILGQGPKLLIQFQNNGVVDDSQLPKDRFSAERLKGVDSTLKIQPAKLEDSAVYLCASSLLLAAPEKFFGPGTRLTVL.